Listed below are T cell receptor beta chains from one sample, sequenced in a study of blood T cell repertoires in COVID-19. The assay was immunoSEQ multiplex PCR, and TCRdb's table has in-frame clones only and misses some. The table lists some 93,000 clones, around 88% of them singletons. Specimen: peripheral blood. The source of these receptors is a woman of 80 years or more with acute or convalescent COVID-19. CDR3s include the opening cysteine and the closing phenylalanine or tryptophan. D genes are given only for firm matches. Some rows mark clone size as missing; the rest say once, few, many or name a class of expanded clone.

J,V,size,D,CDR3,DNA
TRBJ2-1,TRBV9,-,TRBD2,CASSVSLGTSNNEQFF,TGTGCCAGCAGCGTAAGCCTCGGGACTAGCAACAATGAGCAGTTCTTC
TRBJ1-4,TRBV7-8,few,TRBD1,CASSPLDRAFEKLFF,TGTGCCAGCAGCCCGTTGGACAGGGCTTTTGAAAAACTGTTTTTT
TRBJ2-3,TRBV20-1,-,-,CSAPRTATQYF,TGCAGTGCTCCCCGTACTGCTACGCAGTATTTT
TRBJ1-2,TRBV7-9,-,-,CASTPEGVYGYTF,TGTGCCAGCACCCCCGAGGGGGTCTATGGCTACACCTTC
TRBJ1-2,TRBV5-6,-,-,CASSLLHGYTF,TGTGCCAGCAGCTTGCTTCATGGCTACACCTTC
TRBJ1-1,TRBV6-5,-,-,CASSYPGDTEAFF,TGTGCCAGCAGTTACCCAGGGGACACTGAAGCTTTCTTT
TRBJ2-7,TRBV5-1,-,TRBD2,CASSSLSGTRGEQYF,TGCGCCAGCAGCTCCCTAAGCGGGACGAGGGGCGAGCAGTACTTC
TRBJ1-2,TRBV10-3,-,-,CAISESTGPRQSNYGYTF,TGTGCCATCAGTGAGTCGACAGGCCCTCGACAATCTAACTATGGCTACACCTTC
TRBJ2-7,TRBV6-5,-,TRBD2,CASSSVGGGNYEQYF,TGTGCCAGCAGTTCCGTGGGCGGGGGGAATTACGAGCAGTACTTC
TRBJ2-3,TRBV10-3,-,-,CAIEKKWGGTDTQYF,TGTGCCATCGAGAAGAAGTGGGGGGGCACAGATACGCAGTATTTT
TRBJ2-7,TRBV2,few,-,CASRGASYEQYF,TGTGCCAGCAGGGGCGCGAGCTACGAGCAGTACTTC
TRBJ2-2,TRBV5-1,once,-,CASKPGGEGTGELFF,TGCGCCAGCAAGCCGGGGGGCGAGGGCACCGGGGAGCTGTTTTTT
TRBJ2-7,TRBV2,-,TRBD1,CASRLQGASYEQYF,TGTGCCAGCAGGTTACAGGGGGCAAGCTACGAGCAGTACTTC
TRBJ1-1,TRBV7-9,-,-,CASSSPTRNTEAFF,TGTGCCAGCAGCTCCCCGACTAGGAACACTGAAGCTTTCTTT
TRBJ1-2,TRBV7-9,-,-,CASSHSGGELYGYTF,TGTGCCAGCAGCCATTCCGGAGGGGAACTCTATGGCTACACCTTC
TRBJ2-1,TRBV5-1,-,-,CASRVGRVDEQFF,TGCGCCAGCCGGGTTGGTCGGGTAGATGAGCAGTTCTTC
TRBJ2-7,TRBV7-9,-,-,CASSSAGSTYEQYF,TGTGCCAGCAGCTCGGCGGGGAGTACCTACGAGCAGTACTTC
TRBJ1-5,TRBV5-6,-,-,CASSSFASDRRFQPQHF,TGTGCCAGCAGCTCTTTCGCATCAGACAGGCGGTTTCAGCCCCAGCATTTT
TRBJ2-2,TRBV7-9,-,-,CASSLGGGPGELFF,TGTGCCAGCAGCTTAGGGGGGGGCCCCGGGGAGCTGTTTTTT
TRBJ1-5,TRBV5-5,-,-,CASSSGLTLSNQPQHF,TGTGCCAGCAGCTCGGGTTTGACCCTTAGCAATCAGCCCCAGCATTTT
TRBJ2-7,TRBV6-5,-,TRBD2,CASRLGTSGGYEQYF,TGTGCCAGCAGACTTGGGACTAGCGGGGGGTACGAGCAGTACTTC
TRBJ1-3,TRBV11-2,-,-,CASSPPGPGNTIYF,TGTGCCAGCAGCCCGCCAGGGCCTGGAAACACCATATATTTT
TRBJ2-3,TRBV19,-,TRBD1,CASSVQGAIADTQYF,TGTGCCAGTAGTGTACAGGGGGCGATCGCAGATACGCAGTATTTT
TRBJ1-5,TRBV14,-,TRBD1,CASSQDQDRDDQPQHF,TGTGCCAGCAGCCAAGATCAGGACAGGGACGATCAGCCCCAGCATTTT
TRBJ1-5,TRBV7-2,-,-,CASSLVRGGDAPQHF,TGTGCCAGCAGCTTAGTAAGGGGGGGGGACGCTCCCCAGCATTTT
TRBJ2-7,TRBV19,-,TRBD1,CASREPGTGAPGEQYF,TGTGCCAGTAGGGAGCCCGGGACAGGCGCACCGGGGGAGCAGTACTTC
TRBJ2-1,TRBV28,-,-,CASRAPGGPYNEQFF,TGTGCCAGCAGAGCCCCGGGGGGCCCTTACAATGAGCAGTTCTTC
TRBJ1-5,TRBV19,medium-sized,-,CASSSGREVIQPQHF,TGTGCCAGTAGTTCTGGCAGGGAGGTAATTCAGCCCCAGCATTTT
TRBJ2-3,TRBV18,-,TRBD2,CASSQGLAQGTDTQYF,TGTGCCAGCTCACAGGGACTAGCCCAAGGGACAGATACGCAGTATTTT
TRBJ2-1,TRBV10-1,-,-,CASSPGLYNEQFF,TGCGCCAGCAGTCCGGGACTTTACAATGAGCAGTTCTTC
TRBJ2-2,TRBV9,once,-,CASRSPTNTGELFF,TGTGCCAGCAGAAGTCCTACGAACACCGGGGAGCTGTTTTTT
TRBJ2-3,TRBV7-9,-,-,CASSLEGTSTDTQYF,TGTGCCAGCAGCTTAGAGGGGACTAGCACAGATACGCAGTATTTT
TRBJ1-1,TRBV10-3,-,-,CAISTFTGSTEAFF,TGTGCCATCAGTACTTTCACAGGGAGCACTGAAGCTTTCTTT
TRBJ1-2,TRBV9,-,-,CASSADGRREANYGYTF,TGTGCCAGCAGCGCGGATGGGAGGAGGGAAGCTAACTATGGCTACACCTTC
TRBJ2-7,TRBV6-5,-,-,CASSYKQPTKYEQYF,TGTGCCAGCAGTTACAAACAGCCGACTAAATACGAGCAGTACTTC
TRBJ1-4,TRBV6-5,-,-,CASERTRQEKLFF,TGTGCCAGCGAAAGGACAAGACAGGAAAAACTGTTTTTT
TRBJ2-1,TRBV6-5,-,TRBD1,CASKRQGFGNEQFF,TGTGCCAGCAAGAGACAGGGGTTTGGCAATGAGCAGTTCTTC
TRBJ1-2,TRBV28,few,-,CASGRGGSPYGYTF,TGTGCCAGCGGGCGAGGAGGGTCTCCTTATGGCTACACCTTC
TRBJ1-2,TRBV2,-,-,CASRQTEFYGYTF,TGTGCCAGCAGACAGACCGAATTCTATGGCTACACCTTC
TRBJ1-1,TRBV29-1,once,-,CSAESPTNTEAFF,TGCAGCGCCGAGAGCCCAACGAACACTGAAGCTTTCTTT
TRBJ1-6,TRBV27,-,TRBD1,CASRTGMINSPLHF,TGTGCCAGCAGGACAGGGATGATTAATTCACCCCTCCACTTT
TRBJ2-3,TRBV2,-,-,CASSEARGSGTQYF,TGTGCCAGCAGTGAAGCGCGGGGTTCGGGTACGCAGTATTTT
TRBJ1-4,TRBV12-3/TRBV12-4,-,-,CASSLVWREKLFF,TGTGCCAGCAGTTTAGTCTGGAGGGAAAAACTGTTTTTT
TRBJ1-2,TRBV15,-,-,CATSPTLDSWGGYTF,TGTGCCACCAGCCCTACCCTGGACAGTTGGGGTGGCTACACCTTC
TRBJ2-1,TRBV6-1,-,TRBD2,CASSEAAGGMWNEQFF,TGTGCCAGCAGTGAAGCTGCGGGGGGGATGTGGAATGAGCAGTTCTTC
TRBJ2-7,TRBV7-6,-,-,CASSLIAETYERQYF,TGTGCCAGCAGCTTAATCGCAGAAACCTACGAGCGGCAGTACTTC
TRBJ2-1,TRBV19,-,-,CASSMTGSDEQFF,TGTGCCAGTAGTATGACTGGGAGCGATGAGCAGTTCTTC
TRBJ1-2,TRBV10-3,-,-,CAISESQMSSHGYTF,TGTGCCATCAGTGAGTCCCAGATGTCTAGCCATGGCTACACCTTC
TRBJ1-1,TRBV12-5,-,-,CASGFREGVEAFF,TGTGCTAGTGGTTTTAGAGAGGGAGTTGAAGCTTTCTTT
TRBJ1-5,TRBV15,-,-,CATRQTGSNKQPQHF,TGTGCCACCAGACAAACCGGGTCTAATAAACAGCCCCAGCATTTT
TRBJ2-6,TRBV19,once,TRBD1,CASSSDRVFGANVLTF,TGTGCCAGTAGTTCAGACAGGGTCTTTGGGGCCAACGTCCTGACTTTC
TRBJ2-3,TRBV3-1/TRBV3-2,-,TRBD2,CASSQDEEAGDPTDTQYF,TGTGCCAGCAGCCAAGATGAGGAGGCGGGGGACCCCACAGATACGCAGTATTTT
TRBJ2-5,TRBV5-1,-,-,CASSLGLEETQYF,TGCGCCAGCAGCTTGGGGCTAGAAGAGACCCAGTACTTC